Each of the 22 T cell receptor beta chains below was sequenced from the same sample in a study of cytomegalovirus exposure and HLA in healthy donors. The study ran its PCR with 60 Vbeta and 13 Jbeta primers. Assay: immunoSEQ multiplex PCR; the TCRdb copy retains only in-frame clones and omits some. The sample contains more than 95,000 clones, 77% of which appear only once. Input material: PBMCs. The source of these receptors is a man aged 50-60 years in good health and CMV-seropositive.

This clone was counted a few times. The chain employs TRBV11-2 and TRBJ1-2; possibly TRBD1 for D (5 bases). The CDR3 runs to 18 residues. V was clipped by 5 bases and J by 5 bases, with 27 bases between them. Germline values: CDR1 SGHAT, CDR2 FQNNGV. CDR3 sequence (DNA): TGTGCCAGCAGCCCTACTTTGGGAGGGGCTCGCGGAGATTATGGCTACACCTTC. Amino acid sequence: CASSPTLGGARGDYGYTF.

This clone was recorded once. The rearrangement uses TRBV30 and TRBJ2-7, with D unclear. Germline values: CDR1 GTSNPN, CDR2 SVGIG (reference sequence). Trimming pared 0 bases from V and 3 bases from J, leaving 6 bases between. The CDR3 has 12 amino acids. CDR3 nucleotide sequence: TGTGCCTGGAGTGTACCCAGCTACGAGCAGTACTTC. It yields the protein CAWSVPSYEQYF.

The V call is TRBV29-1, the J call TRBJ1-2; D gene unclear. Germline CDR1 and CDR2: SQVTM and ANQGSEA. Trimming cost V 3 bases and J 2 bases, with 10 bases left between them. This CDR3 has 13 residues. The CDR3 region is CSVDVYINYGYTF. The CDR3 DNA reads as TGCAGCGTTGACGTTTACATCAACTATGGCTACACCTTC. The complete variable domain, with remaining parts taken from reference TRBV29-1 and TRBJ1-2, reads SAVISQKPSRDICQRGTSLTIQCQVDSQVTMMFWYRQQPGQSLTLIATANQGSEATYESGFVIDKFPISRPNLTFSTLTVSNMSPEDSSIYLCSVDVYINYGYTFGSGTRLTVV.

The rearrangement joins TRBV2 to TRBJ2-7, with TRBD2 identical over 15 bases. Germline values: CDR1 SNHLY, CDR2 FYNNEI. The CDR3 is 17 amino acids. V lost 6 bases, J lost 5 bases, and 11 bases stayed unmatched. As DNA, the CDR3 is TGTGCCAGCAGGGACCGGACTAGCGGGGGGGCCGGTAACGAGCAGTACTTC. It translates to CASRDRTSGGAGNEQYF.

V gene TRBV10-3 combines with J gene TRBJ2-1, with 10 nucleotides matching TRBD2. The length of the CDR3 is 16 residues. Germline V gene data show CDR1 as ENHRY and CDR2 as SYGVKD. Unmatched junction bases numbered 6, after V lost 7 bases and J lost 0 bases. The CDR3 region is CAITSRTSGSYNEQFF. The CDR3 region has the DNA TGTGCCATCACCTCACGGACTAGCGGCTCCTACAATGAGCAGTTCTTC.

This clone was recorded once. The chain uses TRBV29-1 and TRBJ1-1, with a possible D match to TRBD1 (6 bases). CDR3 length: 14 amino acids. V lost 7 bases and J lost 3, with 18 bases in between. Per germline, CDR1 SQVTM and CDR2 ANQGSEA. The CDR3 nucleotides read TGCAGCGCCTCGACCAGGGGAGGGGACACTGAAGCTTTCTTT. Its translation: CSASTRGGDTEAFF. Complete variable domain (other parts from reference TRBV29-1 and TRBJ1-1): SAVISQKPSRDICQRGTSLTIQCQVDSQVTMMFWYRQQPGQSLTLIATANQGSEATYESGFVIDKFPISRPNLTFSTLTVSNMSPEDSSIYLCSASTRGGDTEAFFGQGTRLTVV.

The chain has TRBV10-3 and TRBJ1-2, with 7 bases fitting TRBD1. The J segment lost 4 bases and the V segment lost 2 bases, leaving 7 bases of the junction unmatched. Germline V gene lookup returns CDR1 ENHRY and CDR2 SYGVKD. The CDR3 is 15 residues long. CDR3 residues: CAISEPGDSFYGYTF. CDR3 nucleotide sequence: TGTGCCATCAGTGAGCCCGGGGACAGCTTCTATGGCTACACCTTC.

DNA of the CDR3: TGTGCCAGCAGCCCCGGGTCCACCACCGGGGAGCTGTTTTTT. Its translation: CASSPGSTTGELFF. V usage is TRBV5-6 and J usage is TRBJ2-2; D remains unclear. CDR1 and CDR2 (germline): SGHDT, YYEEEE. Trimming took off 4 bases at V and 4 bases at J, with 11 bases between the two ends. The CDR3 sequence is 14 residues long.

In DNA form, the CDR3 reads TGCGCCAGCAGGGCGGGACAGGGGGGCACTGAAGCTTTCTTT. It encodes CASRAGQGGTEAFF. The gene calls are TRBV10-2 and TRBJ1-1; 11 bases fit TRBD1. V shed 6 bases and J 4 bases; nucleotides not matched to a gene: 4. CDR1 is WSHSY and CDR2 is SAAADI in the germline V gene. The CDR3 runs to 14 residues.

This clone was counted once. The chain joins TRBV30 to TRBJ1-2; D is possibly TRBD1 (5 bases). The V and J ends lost 3 bases and 2 bases respectively, with 13 bases between them. CDR3 length: 14 residues. Germline lookup yields CDR1 GTSNPN and CDR2 SVGIG (reference sequence). In DNA form, the CDR3 reads TGTGCCTGGAGGGCAGCCGGGGGAAACTATGGCTACACCTTC. This translates into CAWRAAGGNYGYTF.

This clone came up a few times. The V call is TRBV7-8, the J call TRBJ2-1; possible D gene TRBD1, 5 bases. This CDR3 contains 14 residues. Trimming stripped 1 base from V and 6 bases from J, with 10 bases between. The germline V gene encodes CDR1 SGHVS and CDR2 FQNEAQ. The CDR3 DNA sequence: TGTGCCAGCAGCTTAGTTCAGGGTGCCAATGAGCAGTTCTTC. It specifies CASSLVQGANEQFF.

The chain couples TRBV18 to TRBJ1-5; TRBD1 might be the D (6 bases). The CDR3 totals 16 residues. The ends were cut back, 2 bases at V and 9 bases at J, with 20 bases in the middle. From germline, CDR1 is KGHSH and CDR2 LQKENI. This chain's CDR3 is CASSPGGVGGRRPQHF. The CDR3 nucleotides are TGTGCCAGCTCACCAGGGGGGGTCGGGGGGCGAAGGCCCCAGCATTTT.

In this sample, this clone turned up a few times. J is TRBJ2-1 and V is TRBV19; D uncertain. V gave up 1 base and J gave up 9 bases, with 10 bases separating them. There are 13 residues in the CDR3. Germline CDR1 LNHDA, CDR2 SQIVND (reference sequence). The CDR3 DNA reads as TGTGCCAGTAGTATAGCGGTAAACGGTGAGCAGTTCTTC. Encoded protein: CASSIAVNGEQFF.

This sequence joins TRBV14 and TRBJ2-1; D is undetermined. The V gene lost 3 bases and the J gene lost 4 bases, with 10 bases spanning the gap. The V gene's germline CDR1 is SGHDN and CDR2 FVKESK. The CDR3 has 14 amino acids. This chain's CDR3 is CASSQERGYNEQFF. The CDR3 nucleotides are TGTGCCAGCAGCCAGGAGCGTGGGTACAATGAGCAGTTCTTC.

The chain combines TRBV5-4 with TRBJ1-2; weak D call: TRBD1 (6 bases). CDR1 and CDR2 from the germline V gene are SGHNT and YYREEE (reference sequence). Trimming stripped 0 bases from V and 2 bases from J, with 14 bases between. The CDR3 extends over 16 amino acids. The CDR3 DNA reads TGTGCCAGCAGCTTGGTTGGGATGGGGGCGAACTATGGCTACACCTTC. This encodes CASSLVGMGANYGYTF.

The gene calls are TRBV30 and TRBJ1-6; D might be TRBD1 (5 bases). V was pared by 4 bases and J by 7 bases, with 14 bases between. The CDR3 contains 14 residues. Per the germline V gene, CDR1 is GTSNPN and CDR2 is SVGIG (reference sequence). The CDR3: CAWTSGGYNSPLHF. The CDR3, as DNA: TGTGCCTGGACCTCCGGGGGGTACAATTCACCCCTCCACTTT.

CDR3 in DNA: TGTGCCAGTAGTCCCAGACAGGGGTCATCCTACGAGCAGTACTTC. It is translated as CASSPRQGSSYEQYF. The chain joins TRBV19 to TRBJ2-7; 8 positions match TRBD1. Trimming cost V 5 bases and J 1 base; bases outside gene matches: 7. CDR1 is LNHDA and CDR2 is SQIVND in the germline V gene (reference sequence). The CDR3 is made up of 15 amino acids.

To note about this clone: The junction departs from the called germline gene at one end, perhaps through a read error. V and J are TRBV7-7 and TRBJ2-2; tentative D call: TRBD2 (5 bases). The CDR3 totals 13 residues. The germline gives CDR1 SSHAT, CDR2 FNYEAQ (reference sequence). The DNA for the CDR3 is TGTGCTAGCAGCCCCGGGGAGACCGGGGAGCTGTTTTTT. Amino acids: CASSPGETGELFF.

This chain's CDR3 is CASSLPTINNEQFF. The CDR3 DNA sequence: TGTGCCAGCAGCCTTCCTACGATTAACAATGAGCAGTTCTTC. This chain uses TRBV5-6 with TRBJ2-1; no firm D call. The CDR3 extends over 14 amino acids. Per germline, CDR1 SGHDT and CDR2 YYEEEE. Trimming took 4 bases from V and 5 from J, leaving 13 bases between them.

The chain links TRBV27 to TRBJ2-1; TRBD1 agrees at 9 bases. CDR3 length: 15 residues. Germline CDR1 MNHEY, CDR2 SMNVEV (reference sequence). Trimming took 3 bases from V and 6 from J; bases not matched to a gene: 6. CDR3 region: CASSFGDREVNEQFF. In DNA, the CDR3 is TGTGCCAGCAGTTTTGGGGACAGGGAGGTCAATGAGCAGTTCTTC.

This clone was counted between two and nine times. V is TRBV25-1 and J is TRBJ2-1; unclear D gene. Germline V CDR1 and CDR2: MGHDK, SYGVNS. The CDR3 sequence is 13 residues long. The V end lost 6 bases, the J end lost 5 bases, and 11 bases lay between the germline ends. The CDR3 loop is CASRMYRNNEQFF. DNA of the CDR3: TGTGCCAGCAGAATGTACAGAAACAATGAGCAGTTCTTC.

V gene TRBV5-1 combines with J gene TRBJ1-1; the match to TRBD1 covers 9 bases. This CDR3 region has 15 residues. The V gene end was trimmed by 0 bases and the J gene end by 7 bases; junction bases not matched to a gene: 7. Germline V gives CDR1 SGHRS, CDR2 YFSETQ. The CDR3 loop is CASSLAGTGIGEAFF. CDR3 DNA sequence: TGCGCCAGCAGCTTGGCCGGGACAGGGATTGGTGAAGCTTTCTTT.